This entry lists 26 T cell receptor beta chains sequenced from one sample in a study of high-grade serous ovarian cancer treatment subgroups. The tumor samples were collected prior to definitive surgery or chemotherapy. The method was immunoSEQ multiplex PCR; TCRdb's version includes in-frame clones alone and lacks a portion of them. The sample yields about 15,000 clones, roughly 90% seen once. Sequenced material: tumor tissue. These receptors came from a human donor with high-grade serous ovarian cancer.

The CDR3 nucleotides read TGTGCCAGCACTCGGCGGACTAGCGTGGACGTGGGGCATGAGCAGTTCTTC. It codes for CASTRRTSVDVGHEQFF. This chain joins TRBV2 and TRBJ2-1, with 9 bases identical to TRBD2. The CDR3 totals 17 residues. CDR1 and CDR2 (germline): SNHLY, FYNNEI. Trimming removed 7 bases from V and 8 bases from J; junction bases left unmatched: 18.

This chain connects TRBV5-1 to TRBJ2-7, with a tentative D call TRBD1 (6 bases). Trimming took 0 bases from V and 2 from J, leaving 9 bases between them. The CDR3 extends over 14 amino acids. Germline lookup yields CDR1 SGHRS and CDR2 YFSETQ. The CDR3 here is CASSLGTDPYEQYF. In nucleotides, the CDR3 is TGCGCCAGCAGCTTGGGGACAGACCCCTACGAGCAGTACTTC.

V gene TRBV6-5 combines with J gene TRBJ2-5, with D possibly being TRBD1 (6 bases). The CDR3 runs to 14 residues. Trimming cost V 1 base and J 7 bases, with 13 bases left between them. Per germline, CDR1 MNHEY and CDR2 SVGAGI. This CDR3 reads CASSYLGLGGTQYF. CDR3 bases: TGTGCCAGCAGTTACTTGGGCCTAGGGGGGACCCAGTACTTC.

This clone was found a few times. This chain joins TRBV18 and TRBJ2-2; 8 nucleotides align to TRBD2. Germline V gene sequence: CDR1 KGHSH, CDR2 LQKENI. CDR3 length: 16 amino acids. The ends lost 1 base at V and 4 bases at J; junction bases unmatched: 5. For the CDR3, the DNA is TGTGCCAGCTCACCACAGGGACTAGTAGGCACCGGGGAGCTGTTTTTT. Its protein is CASSPQGLVGTGELFF.

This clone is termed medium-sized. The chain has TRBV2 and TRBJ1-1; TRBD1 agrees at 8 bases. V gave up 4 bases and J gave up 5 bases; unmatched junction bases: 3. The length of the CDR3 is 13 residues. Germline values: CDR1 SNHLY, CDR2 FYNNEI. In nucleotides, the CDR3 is TGTGCCAGCAGTGCCGACAGGGGTACTGAAGCTTTCTTT. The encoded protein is CASSADRGTEAFF.

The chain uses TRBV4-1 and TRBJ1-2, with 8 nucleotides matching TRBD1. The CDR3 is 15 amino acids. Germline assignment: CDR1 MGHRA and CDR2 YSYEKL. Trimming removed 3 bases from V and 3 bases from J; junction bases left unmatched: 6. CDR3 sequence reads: CASSQGQAAHYGYTF. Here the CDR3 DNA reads TGCGCCAGCAGCCAGGGACAGGCGGCCCACTATGGCTACACCTTC.

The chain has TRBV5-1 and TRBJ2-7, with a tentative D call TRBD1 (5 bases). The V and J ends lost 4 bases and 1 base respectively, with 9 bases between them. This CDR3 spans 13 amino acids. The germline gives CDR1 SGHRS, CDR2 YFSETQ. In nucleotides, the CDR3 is TGCGCCAGCAGCCAGACAGAGTCCTACGAGCAGTACTTC. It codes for CASSQTESYEQYF.

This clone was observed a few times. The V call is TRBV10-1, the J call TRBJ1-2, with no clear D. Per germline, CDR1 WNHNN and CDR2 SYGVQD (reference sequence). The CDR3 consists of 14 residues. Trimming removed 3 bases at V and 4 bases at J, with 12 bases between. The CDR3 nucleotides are TGCGCCAGCAGTGAAGTGGGCATCTCCTATGGCTACACCTTC. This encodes CASSEVGISYGYTF.

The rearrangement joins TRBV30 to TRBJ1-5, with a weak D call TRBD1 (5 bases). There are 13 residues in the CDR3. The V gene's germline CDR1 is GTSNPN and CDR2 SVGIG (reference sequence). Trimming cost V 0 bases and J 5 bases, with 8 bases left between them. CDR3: CAWSVTGDQPQHF. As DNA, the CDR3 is TGTGCCTGGAGTGTAACAGGTGATCAGCCCCAGCATTTT.

CDR3 DNA: TGTGCCAGCACCTTACAGGGCCCTACTGTAGATACGCAGTATTTT. Translating gives CASTLQGPTVDTQYF. The chain recombines TRBV6-6 with TRBJ2-3, with D tentatively TRBD1 (6 bases). Germline V gives CDR1 MNHNY, CDR2 SVGAGI (reference sequence). The CDR3 extends over 15 amino acids. Trimming removed 7 bases from V and 5 bases from J, with 19 bases in between.

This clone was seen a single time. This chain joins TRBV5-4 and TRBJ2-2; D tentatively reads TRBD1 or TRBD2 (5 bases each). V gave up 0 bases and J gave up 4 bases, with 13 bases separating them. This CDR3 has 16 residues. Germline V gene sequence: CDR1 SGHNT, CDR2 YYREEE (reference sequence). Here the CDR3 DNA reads TGTGCCAGCAGCTTGGCCACGAGGGGACCCACCGGGGAGCTGTTTTTT. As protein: CASSLATRGPTGELFF.

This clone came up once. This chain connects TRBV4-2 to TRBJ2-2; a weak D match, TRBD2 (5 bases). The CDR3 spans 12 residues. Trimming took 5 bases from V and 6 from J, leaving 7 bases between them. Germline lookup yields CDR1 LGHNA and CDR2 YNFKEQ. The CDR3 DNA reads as TGTGCCAGCAGCTTCGGGGCCGGGGAGCTGTTTTTT. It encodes CASSFGAGELFF.

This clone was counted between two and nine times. The CDR3 reads CASSTGDTPYEQYF. For the CDR3, the DNA is TGCGCCAGCAGCACTGGGGACACCCCCTACGAGCAGTACTTC. The V gene is TRBV5-1, the J gene TRBJ2-7; the D gene is possibly TRBD1 (6 bases). This CDR3 is built from 14 residues. From germline, CDR1 is SGHRS and CDR2 YFSETQ. Deletions cut 4 bases from V and 2 bases from J, with 13 bases between. The complete variable domain, with remaining parts taken from reference TRBV5-1 and TRBJ2-7, reads KAGVTQTPRYLIKTRGQQVTLSCSPISGHRSVSWYQQTPGQGLQFLFEYFSETQRNKGNFPGRFSGRQFSNSRSEMNVSTLELGDSALYLCASSTGDTPYEQYFGPGTRLTVT.

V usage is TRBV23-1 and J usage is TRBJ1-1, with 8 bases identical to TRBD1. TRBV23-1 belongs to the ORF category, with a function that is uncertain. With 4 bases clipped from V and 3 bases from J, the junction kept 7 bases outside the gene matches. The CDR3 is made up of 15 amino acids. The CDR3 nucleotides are TGCGCCAGCAGTCTGGACAGGGAATGGGACACTGAAGCTTTCTTT. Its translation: CASSLDREWDTEAFF.

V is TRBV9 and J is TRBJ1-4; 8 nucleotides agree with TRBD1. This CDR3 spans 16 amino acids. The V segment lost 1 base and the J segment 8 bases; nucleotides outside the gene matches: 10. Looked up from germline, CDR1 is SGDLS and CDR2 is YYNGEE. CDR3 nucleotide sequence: TGTGCCAGCAGCGTATGGCAGGGGGCAGGGGACGAAAAACTGTTTTTT. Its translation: CASSVWQGAGDEKLFF.

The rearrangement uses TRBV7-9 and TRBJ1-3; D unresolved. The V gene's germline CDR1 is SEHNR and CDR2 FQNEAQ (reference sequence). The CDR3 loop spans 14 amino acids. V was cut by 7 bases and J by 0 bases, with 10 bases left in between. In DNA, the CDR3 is TGTGCCAGCACCCCGGTACTCTCTGGAAACACCATATATTTT. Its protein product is CASTPVLSGNTIYF.

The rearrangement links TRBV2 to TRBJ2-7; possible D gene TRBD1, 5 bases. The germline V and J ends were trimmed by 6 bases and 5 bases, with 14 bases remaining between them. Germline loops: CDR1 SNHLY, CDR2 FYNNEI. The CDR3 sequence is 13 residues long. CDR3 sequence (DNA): TGTGCCAGCAGAAGACCTGGGGCCCACGAGCAGTACTTC. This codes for CASRRPGAHEQYF.

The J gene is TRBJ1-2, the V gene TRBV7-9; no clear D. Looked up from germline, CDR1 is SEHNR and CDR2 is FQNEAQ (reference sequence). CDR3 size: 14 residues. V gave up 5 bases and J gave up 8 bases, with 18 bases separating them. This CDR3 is CASSQPPGSEGYTF. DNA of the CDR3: TGTGCCAGCAGCCAACCCCCTGGCAGTGAGGGCTACACCTTC.

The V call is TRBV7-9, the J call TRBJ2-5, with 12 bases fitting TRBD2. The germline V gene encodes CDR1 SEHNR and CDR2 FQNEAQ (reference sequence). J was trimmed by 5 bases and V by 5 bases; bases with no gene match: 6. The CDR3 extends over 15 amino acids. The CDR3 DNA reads TGTGCCAGCAGCAACGGACTAGCGGGATGGGAGACCCAGTACTTC. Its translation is CASSNGLAGWETQYF.

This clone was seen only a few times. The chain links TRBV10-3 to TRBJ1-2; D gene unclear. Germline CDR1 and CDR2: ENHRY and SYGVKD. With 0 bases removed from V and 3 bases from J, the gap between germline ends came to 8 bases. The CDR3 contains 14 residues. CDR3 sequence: CAISESAAYYGYTF. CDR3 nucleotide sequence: TGTGCCATCAGTGAGTCAGCAGCCTACTATGGCTACACCTTC.

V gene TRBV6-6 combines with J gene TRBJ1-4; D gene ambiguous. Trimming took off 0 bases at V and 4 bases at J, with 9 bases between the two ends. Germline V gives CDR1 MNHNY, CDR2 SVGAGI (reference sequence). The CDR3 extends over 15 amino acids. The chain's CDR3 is CASSYSRGGNEKLFF. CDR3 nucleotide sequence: TGTGCCAGCAGTTACTCGCGGGGAGGTAATGAAAAACTGTTTTTT.

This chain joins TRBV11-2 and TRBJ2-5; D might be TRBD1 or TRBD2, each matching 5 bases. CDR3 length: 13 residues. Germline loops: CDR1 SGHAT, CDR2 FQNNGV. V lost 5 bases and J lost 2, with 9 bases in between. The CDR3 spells CASSGGYQETQYF. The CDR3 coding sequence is TGTGCCAGCAGCGGGGGTTATCAAGAGACCCAGTACTTC. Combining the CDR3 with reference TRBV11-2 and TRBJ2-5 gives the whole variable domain EAGVAQSPRYKIIEKRQSVAFWCNPISGHATLYWYQQILGQGPKLLIQFQNNGVVDDSQLPKDRFSAERLKGVDSTLKIQPAKLEDSAVYLCASSGGYQETQYFGPGTRLLVL.

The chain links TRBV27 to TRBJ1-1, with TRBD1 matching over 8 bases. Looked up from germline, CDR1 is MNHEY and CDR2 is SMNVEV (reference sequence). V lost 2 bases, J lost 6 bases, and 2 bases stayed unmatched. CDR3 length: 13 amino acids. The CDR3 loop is CASSLAQGAEAFF. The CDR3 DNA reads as TGTGCCAGCAGTTTAGCACAGGGGGCTGAAGCTTTCTTT.

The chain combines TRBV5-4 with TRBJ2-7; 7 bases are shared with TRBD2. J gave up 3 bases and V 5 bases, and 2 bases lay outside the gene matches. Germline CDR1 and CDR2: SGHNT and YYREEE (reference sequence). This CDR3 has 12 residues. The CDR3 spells CASSWGGYEQYF. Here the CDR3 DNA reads TGTGCCAGCAGTTGGGGGGGCTACGAGCAGTACTTC.

CDR3 coding DNA: TGCGCCAGCAGTGAGTCGGCGAGGACAGGCCGGAGTGAAGCTTTCTTT. Its protein is CASSESARTGRSEAFF. The chain recombines TRBV10-1 with TRBJ1-1; 7 nucleotides align to TRBD1. Germline V gene data show CDR1 as WNHNN and CDR2 as SYGVQD (reference sequence). Trimming cost V 0 bases and J 7 bases; bases outside gene matches: 11. This CDR3 is 16 amino acids long.

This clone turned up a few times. The CDR3 protein is CASSLIGQVYQPQHF. The CDR3, as DNA: TGTGCCAGCAGCTTGATTGGACAGGTCTATCAGCCCCAGCATTTT. This chain uses TRBV5-8 with TRBJ1-5, with 7 bases fitting TRBD1. Trimming removed 1 base from V and 5 bases from J; junction bases left unmatched: 6. The CDR3 runs to 15 residues. The germline CDR1 and CDR2 sequences are SGHTS and YDEGEE.